Listed here are 24 T cell receptor beta chains from one sample, sequenced in a study of cytomegalovirus exposure and HLA in healthy donors. Use of 60 Vbeta and 13 Jbeta primers characterized the PCR. Some clones are missing from TCRdb's copy, which holds only in-frame ones; the method was immunoSEQ multiplex PCR. The table records 250,000 to 300,000 clones, roughly 86% of them present only once. The sample was PBMCs. The receptors here all came from a middle-aged woman in good health and CMV-seropositive.

The gene calls are TRBV7-3 and TRBJ2-1; weak D call: TRBD2 (6 bases). V gave up 2 bases and J gave up 6 bases, with 14 bases separating them. Germline lookup yields CDR1 SGHTA and CDR2 FQGTGA. The CDR3 consists of 15 residues. The CDR3, as DNA: TGTGCCAGCAGCTTAGGTTTAGCGGCTATCAATGAGCAGTTCTTC. Protein product: CASSLGLAAINEQFF.

The rearrangement uses TRBV2 and TRBJ1-2; no reliable D call. The CDR3 contains 13 residues. Deletions cut 3 bases from V and 4 bases from J, with 9 bases between. Germline-derived CDR1 and CDR2 are SNHLY and FYNNEI. CDR3 coding DNA: TGTGCCAGCAGTGAGTCGGCAGGCTATGGCTACACCTTC. This sequence encodes CASSESAGYGYTF.

This sequence joins TRBV18 and TRBJ2-7, with D perhaps matching TRBD1 (7 bases). Germline CDR1 is KGHSH and CDR2 is LQKENI. This CDR3 region has 15 residues. With 2 bases removed from V and 2 bases from J, the gap between germline ends came to 13 bases. For the CDR3, the DNA is TGTGCCAGCTCACCAGCGGCAGGGGGGACCTACGAGCAGTACTTC. This gives the protein CASSPAAGGTYEQYF.

The V gene is TRBV7-9, the J gene TRBJ1-2, with D possibly matching TRBD1 (5 bases). From germline, CDR1 is SEHNR and CDR2 FQNEAQ (reference sequence). This CDR3 has 14 amino acids. The germline V and J ends were trimmed by 0 bases and 6 bases, with 11 bases remaining between them. The DNA of the CDR3 is TGTGCCAGCAGCTTAGCGGCAGGGAGGAATGGCTACACCTTC. Translation gives CASSLAAGRNGYTF.

This chain joins TRBV5-1 and TRBJ2-1; D is unresolved. The length of the CDR3 is 13 residues. Trimming pared 1 base from V and 3 bases from J, leaving 5 bases between. Per the germline V gene, CDR1 is SGHRS and CDR2 is YFSETQ. The CDR3 reads CASSLSDYNEQFF. CDR3 nucleotide sequence: TGCGCCAGCAGCTTGTCAGACTACAATGAGCAGTTCTTC. The variable domain in full, completed from reference TRBV5-1 and TRBJ2-1, reads KAGVTQTPRYLIKTRGQQVTLSCSPISGHRSVSWYQQTPGQGLQFLFEYFSETQRNKGNFPGRFSGRQFSNSRSEMNVSTLELGDSALYLCASSLSDYNEQFFGPGTRLTVL.

This chain uses TRBV18 with TRBJ2-7, with 16 bases matching TRBD2. The CDR3 sequence is 17 residues long. Trimming removed 2 bases from V and 4 bases from J; junction bases left unmatched: 5. In germline, CDR1 is KGHSH, CDR2 LQKENI. The CDR3 coding sequence is TGTGCCAGCTCACCAGTCGGGACTAGCGGGAGGGCGTACGAGCAGTACTTC. It translates to CASSPVGTSGRAYEQYF.

The chain recombines TRBV19 with TRBJ1-1; tentatively, D is TRBD1 (5 bases). The germline V and J ends were trimmed by 7 bases and 3 bases, with 12 bases remaining between them. This CDR3 is built from 13 residues. Germline CDR1 and CDR2: LNHDA and SQIVND (reference sequence). In DNA, the CDR3 is TGTGCCAGTATCGGCTGGGGGGACACTGAAGCTTTCTTT. The encoded protein is CASIGWGDTEAFF.

The chain combines TRBV28 with TRBJ1-6; 8 bases map to TRBD1. Trimming cost V 4 bases and J 10 bases; bases outside gene matches: 3. The CDR3 is made up of 13 amino acids. Germline V gene lookup returns CDR1 MDHEN and CDR2 SYDVKM. The DNA of the CDR3 is TGTGCCAGCAGTTACAGGGGGAACTCACCCCTCCACTTT. Its protein product is CASSYRGNSPLHF.

J is TRBJ2-1 and V is TRBV4-2; TRBD2 matches 14 bases. The germline gives CDR1 LGHNA, CDR2 YNFKEQ. J gave up 7 bases and V 4 bases, and 15 bases lay outside the gene matches. CDR3 length: 19 residues. CDR3 DNA sequence: TGTGCCAGCAGCCCCGAATCCGGGACTAGCGGGAGAGGCCCGAATGAGCAGTTCTTC. This codes for CASSPESGTSGRGPNEQFF.

The chain links TRBV27 to TRBJ2-7, with TRBD1 identical over 9 bases. Losses at the gene ends were 1 base for V and 2 bases for J; bases not matched to a gene: 3. Germline values: CDR1 MNHEY, CDR2 SMNVEV (reference sequence). The CDR3 totals 15 residues. CDR3 nucleotides: TGTGCCAGCAGTTTATGGGGACAGGGAACCTACGAGCAGTACTTC. This codes for CASSLWGQGTYEQYF.

This chain links TRBV6-6 with TRBJ2-7, with 7 bases matching TRBD1. CDR1 is MNHNY, CDR2 SVGAGI, per germline (reference sequence). The CDR3 is made up of 15 amino acids. J gave up 3 bases and V 0 bases, and 5 bases lay outside the gene matches. As DNA, the CDR3 is TGTGCCAGCAGTTACTCGGAGACAGGGCACTACGAGCAGTACTTC. It specifies CASSYSETGHYEQYF.

CDR3 in DNA: TGTGCCAGCAGCTTATTCACTAGCGGGAGGGTAGATACGCAGTATTTT. It encodes CASSLFTSGRVDTQYF. The chain combines TRBV5-6 with TRBJ2-3, with 13 nucleotides matching TRBD2. The CDR3 is 16 residues long. With V trimmed by 2 bases and J by 5 bases, 5 bases remained unmatched. The germline V gene has CDR1 SGHDT and CDR2 YYEEEE.

This chain joins TRBV14 and TRBJ2-5; D perhaps matches TRBD2 (6 bases). CDR1 is SGHDN and CDR2 is FVKESK in the germline V gene. V was trimmed by 4 bases and J by 4 bases, leaving 16 bases between them. CDR3 length equals 15 residues. The CDR3 bases are TGTGCCAGCAGCCCTACGGGAGTTCGGGGAGAGACCCAGTACTTC. The encoded protein is CASSPTGVRGETQYF.

The J gene is TRBJ1-2, the V gene TRBV28, with D maybe TRBD1 (6 bases). Trimming shortened V by 4 bases and J by 3 bases, and 9 bases separated the two germline ends. Germline V gene data show CDR1 as MDHEN and CDR2 as SYDVKM. The CDR3 has 13 amino acids. Written as DNA, the CDR3 is TGTGCCAGCAGTTCAGGGGAAGACTATGGCTACACCTTC. Its protein is CASSSGEDYGYTF.

The genes are TRBV18 and TRBJ2-5, with TRBD1 matching over 9 bases. The J segment lost 4 bases and the V segment lost 3 bases, leaving 6 bases of the junction unmatched. CDR3 length equals 15 residues. Germline V gene lookup returns CDR1 KGHSH and CDR2 LQKENI. CDR3 residues: CASSPSQGARETQYF. The DNA of the CDR3 is TGTGCCAGCTCACCGTCACAGGGGGCTCGAGAGACCCAGTACTTC.

This clone occurred a few times. CDR3 region: CASRASDYNEQFF. DNA of the CDR3: TGTGCCAGCAGGGCTAGCGACTACAATGAGCAGTTCTTC. This chain links TRBV2 with TRBJ2-1; weak D call: TRBD2 (6 bases). Trimming left V 6 bases short and J 3 bases short, with 9 bases between. Germline lookup yields CDR1 SNHLY and CDR2 FYNNEI. The CDR3 runs to 13 residues.

On this clone itself: Different DNA sequences within this sample yield the same CDR3. This sequence joins TRBV9 and TRBJ2-1; 10 positions agree with TRBD2. The CDR3 loop spans 15 amino acids. The V segment lost 3 bases and the J segment 1 base; nucleotides outside the gene matches: 1. Germline CDR1 SGDLS, CDR2 YYNGEE. In nucleotides, the CDR3 is TGTGCCAGCAGCGCTAGCGGGAGTTCCTACAATGAGCAGTTCTTC. Protein: CASSASGSSYNEQFF.

The chain joins TRBV11-3 to TRBJ2-1, with D perhaps TRBD1 (5 bases). V lost 3 bases, J lost 9 bases, and 21 bases lay in between. Germline-derived CDR1 and CDR2 are SGHNT and YENEEA. The CDR3 has 16 amino acids. The DNA for the CDR3 is TGTGCCAGCAGCTTTGGTCTAGTGTTAGGGGTTGGTGAGCAGTTCTTC. This encodes CASSFGLVLGVGEQFF. Drawing the rest from reference TRBV11-3 and TRBJ2-1, the complete variable domain is EAGVVQSPRYKIIEKKQPVAFWCNPISGHNTLYWYLQNLGQGPELLIRYENEEAVDDSQLPKDRFSAERLKGVDSTLKIQPAELGDSAVYLCASSFGLVLGVGEQFFGPGTRLTVL.

V gene TRBV6-5 combines with J gene TRBJ2-1; 11 bases are a match to TRBD2. This CDR3 region has 14 residues. V shed 8 bases, J shed 6 bases, and the junction held 6 bases outside the gene matches. Looked up from germline, CDR1 is MNHEY and CDR2 is SVGAGI. CDR3: CASGTSGSFNEQFF. For the CDR3, the DNA is TGTGCCAGCGGAACTAGCGGGAGTTTCAATGAGCAGTTCTTC.

V is TRBV9 and J is TRBJ2-7, with 7 bases aligning to TRBD2. J lost 5 bases, V lost 3 bases, and 11 bases had no gene match. Germline assignment: CDR1 SGDLS and CDR2 YYNGEE. The CDR3 spans 15 residues. The CDR3 nucleotides are TGTGCCAGCAGCGCCACTAGCGCCGTTGCGGACGAGCAGTACTTC. Amino acids: CASSATSAVADEQYF.

V is TRBV28 and J is TRBJ2-7, with TRBD2 as a possible D gene (6 bases). Trimming took off 2 bases at V and 4 bases at J, with 12 bases between the two ends. This CDR3 has 14 amino acids. In germline, CDR1 is MDHEN, CDR2 SYDVKM. CDR3 DNA sequence: TGTGCCAGCAGTTTAAGGGAGGTCCCATACGAGCAGTACTTC. Translated, it gives CASSLREVPYEQYF.

V gene TRBV18 combines with J gene TRBJ1-4; 10 bases are shared with TRBD1. There are 17 residues in the CDR3. The V segment lost 2 bases and the J segment 5 bases; nucleotides outside the gene matches: 8. Germline V CDR1 and CDR2: KGHSH, LQKENI. The CDR3 DNA is TGTGCCAGCTCACCAAGGTCCTCGGGACAGGGGAATGAAAAACTGTTTTTT. Protein sequence: CASSPRSSGQGNEKLFF.

The chain combines TRBV28 with TRBJ1-3, with a tentative D call TRBD1 (5 bases). The CDR3 loop spans 15 amino acids. CDR1 MDHEN and CDR2 SYDVKM come from the germline V gene. Trimming stripped 5 bases from V and 2 bases from J, with 13 bases between. DNA for the CDR3: TGTGCCAGCAGTGGGGTTGACAGTCCTGGAAACACCATATATTTT. Protein product: CASSGVDSPGNTIYF.

This clone was seen more than once but under ten times. The rearrangement joins TRBV5-4 to TRBJ1-4; a possible D gene is TRBD1 (5 bases). This CDR3 is 15 amino acids long. V dropped 1 base and J dropped 3 bases, with 10 bases sitting between them. The V gene's germline CDR1 is SGHNT and CDR2 YYREEE (reference sequence). CDR3 loop: CASSLMQGPNEKLFF. The CDR3 DNA is TGTGCCAGCAGCTTGATGCAGGGCCCTAATGAAAAACTGTTTTTT.